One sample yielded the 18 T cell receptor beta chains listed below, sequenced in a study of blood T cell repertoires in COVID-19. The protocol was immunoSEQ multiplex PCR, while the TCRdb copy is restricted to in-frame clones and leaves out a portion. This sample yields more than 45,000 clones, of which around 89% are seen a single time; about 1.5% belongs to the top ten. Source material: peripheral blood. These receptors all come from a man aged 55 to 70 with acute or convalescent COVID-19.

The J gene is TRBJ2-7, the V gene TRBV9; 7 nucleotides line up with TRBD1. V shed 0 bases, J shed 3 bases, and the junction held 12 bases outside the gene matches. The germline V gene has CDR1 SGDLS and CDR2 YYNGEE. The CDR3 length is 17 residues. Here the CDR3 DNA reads TGTGCCAGCAGCGTAGCCCAGAAGACAGGGCGCCACTACGAGCAGTACTTC. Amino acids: CASSVAQKTGRHYEQYF. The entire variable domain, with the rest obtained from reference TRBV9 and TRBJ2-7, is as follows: DSGVTQTPKHLITATGQRVTLRCSPRSGDLSVYWYQQSLDQGLQFLIQYYNGEERAKGNILERFSAQQFPDLHSELNLSSLELGDSALYFCASSVAQKTGRHYEQYFGPGTRLTVT.

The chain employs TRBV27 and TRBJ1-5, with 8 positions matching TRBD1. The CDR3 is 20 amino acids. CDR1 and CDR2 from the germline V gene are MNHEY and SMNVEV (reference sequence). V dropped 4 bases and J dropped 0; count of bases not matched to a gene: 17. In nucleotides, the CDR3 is TGTGCCAGCAGTTCCCTCCTGCAGACAGGGGAGGACTTTAGCAATCAGCCCCAGCATTTT. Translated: CASSSLLQTGEDFSNQPQHF.

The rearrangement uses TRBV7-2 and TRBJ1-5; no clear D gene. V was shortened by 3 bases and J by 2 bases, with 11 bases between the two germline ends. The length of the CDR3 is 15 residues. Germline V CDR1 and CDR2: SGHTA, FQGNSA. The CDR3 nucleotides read TGTGCCAGCAGCTTGGCCGGACTGGGCAATCAGCCCCAGCATTTT. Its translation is CASSLAGLGNQPQHF.

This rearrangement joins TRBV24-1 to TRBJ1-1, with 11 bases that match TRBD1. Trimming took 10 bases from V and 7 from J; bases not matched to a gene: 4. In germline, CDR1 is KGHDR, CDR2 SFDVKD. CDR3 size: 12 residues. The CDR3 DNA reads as TGTGCCACGAGGGACAGGGGGGGTGAAGCTTTCTTT. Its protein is CATRDRGGEAFF.

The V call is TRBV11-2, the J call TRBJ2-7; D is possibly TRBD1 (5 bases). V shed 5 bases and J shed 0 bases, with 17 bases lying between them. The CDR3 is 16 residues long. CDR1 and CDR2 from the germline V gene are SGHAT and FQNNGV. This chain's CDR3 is CASSGVRQPSSYEQYF. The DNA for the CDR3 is TGTGCCAGCAGCGGCGTGAGACAGCCTAGCTCCTACGAGCAGTACTTC. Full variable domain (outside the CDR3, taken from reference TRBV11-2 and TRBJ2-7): EAGVAQSPRYKIIEKRQSVAFWCNPISGHATLYWYQQILGQGPKLLIQFQNNGVVDDSQLPKDRFSAERLKGVDSTLKIQPAKLEDSAVYLCASSGVRQPSSYEQYFGPGTRLTVT.

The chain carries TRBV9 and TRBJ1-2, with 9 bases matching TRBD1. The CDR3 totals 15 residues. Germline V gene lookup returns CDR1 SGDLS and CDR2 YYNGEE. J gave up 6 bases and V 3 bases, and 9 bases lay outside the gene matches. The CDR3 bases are TGTGCCAGCAGCGCCTACAGGGGGCAAAGGGATGGCTACACCTTC. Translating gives CASSAYRGQRDGYTF. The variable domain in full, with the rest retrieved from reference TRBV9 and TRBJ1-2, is DSGVTQTPKHLITATGQRVTLRCSPRSGDLSVYWYQQSLDQGLQFLIQYYNGEERAKGNILERFSAQQFPDLHSELNLSSLELGDSALYFCASSAYRGQRDGYTFGSGTRLTVV.

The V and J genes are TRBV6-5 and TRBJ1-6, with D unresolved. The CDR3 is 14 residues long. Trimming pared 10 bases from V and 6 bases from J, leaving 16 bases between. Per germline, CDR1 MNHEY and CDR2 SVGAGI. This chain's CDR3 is CATLGEEANSPLHF. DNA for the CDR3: TGTGCCACCCTCGGGGAAGAGGCTAATTCACCCCTCCACTTT.

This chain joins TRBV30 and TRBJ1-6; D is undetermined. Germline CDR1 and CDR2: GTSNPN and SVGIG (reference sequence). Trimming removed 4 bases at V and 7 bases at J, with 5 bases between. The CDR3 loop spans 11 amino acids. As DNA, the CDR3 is TGTGCCTGGACAGAAAATTCACCCCTCCACTTT. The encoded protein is CAWTENSPLHF.

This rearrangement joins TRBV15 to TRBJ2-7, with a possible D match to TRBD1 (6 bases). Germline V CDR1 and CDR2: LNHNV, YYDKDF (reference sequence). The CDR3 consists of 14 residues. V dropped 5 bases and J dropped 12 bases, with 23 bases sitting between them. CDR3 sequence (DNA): TGTGCCACCAGCCAGGGGCTCGAAGGATTCGGTCGGTACTTC. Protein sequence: CATSQGLEGFGRYF.

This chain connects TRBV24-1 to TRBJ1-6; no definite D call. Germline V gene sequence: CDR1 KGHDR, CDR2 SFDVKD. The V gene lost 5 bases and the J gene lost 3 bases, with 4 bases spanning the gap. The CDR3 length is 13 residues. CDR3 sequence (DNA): TGTGCCACCAGTGCTAACTATAATTCACCCCTCCACTTT. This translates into CATSANYNSPLHF.

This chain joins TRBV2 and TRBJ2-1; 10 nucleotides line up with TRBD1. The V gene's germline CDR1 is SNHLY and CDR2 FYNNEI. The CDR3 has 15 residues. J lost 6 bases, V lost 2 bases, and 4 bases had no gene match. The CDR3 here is CASSERGQGPNEQFF. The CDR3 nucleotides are TGTGCCAGCAGTGAAAGGGGACAGGGGCCCAATGAGCAGTTCTTC.

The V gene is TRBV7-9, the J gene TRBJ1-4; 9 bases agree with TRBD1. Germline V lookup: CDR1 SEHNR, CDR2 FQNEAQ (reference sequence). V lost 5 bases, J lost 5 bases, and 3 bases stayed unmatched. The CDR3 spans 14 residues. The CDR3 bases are TGTGCCAGCAGCGAGGGGACAGGGAATGAAAAACTGTTTTTT. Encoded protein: CASSEGTGNEKLFF. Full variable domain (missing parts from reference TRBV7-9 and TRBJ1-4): DTGVSQNPRHKITKRGQNVTFRCDPISEHNRLYWYRQTLGQGPEFLTYFQNEAQLEKSRLLSDRFSAERPKGSFSTLEIQRTEQGDSAMYLCASSEGTGNEKLFFGSGTQLSVL.

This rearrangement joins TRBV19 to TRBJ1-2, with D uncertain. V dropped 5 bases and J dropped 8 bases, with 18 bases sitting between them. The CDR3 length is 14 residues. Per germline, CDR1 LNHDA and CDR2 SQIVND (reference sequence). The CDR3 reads CASSWRSLSEGYTF. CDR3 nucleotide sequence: TGTGCCAGTAGTTGGAGGAGTCTCTCGGAGGGCTACACCTTC.

The CDR3 loop reads CASSYSRQGLAGYTF. DNA for the CDR3: TGTGCCAGCAGTTACTCCCGTCAGGGCCTTGCTGGCTACACCTTC. The chain uses TRBV6-5 and TRBJ1-2; TRBD1 might be the D (5 bases). From germline, CDR1 is MNHEY and CDR2 SVGAGI. Trimming stripped 0 bases from V and 7 bases from J, with 15 bases between. This CDR3 contains 15 residues.

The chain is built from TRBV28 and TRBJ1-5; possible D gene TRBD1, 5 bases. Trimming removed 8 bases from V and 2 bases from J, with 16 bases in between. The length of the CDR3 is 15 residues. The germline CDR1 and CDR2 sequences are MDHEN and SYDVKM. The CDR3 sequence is CASLRRGRGNQPQHF. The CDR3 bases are TGTGCCAGCCTCCGTAGGGGTAGGGGCAATCAGCCCCAGCATTTT. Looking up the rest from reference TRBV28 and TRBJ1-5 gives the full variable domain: DVKVTQSSRYLVKRTGEKVFLECVQDMDHENMFWYRQDPGLGLRLIYFSYDVKMKEKGDIPEGYSVSREKKERFSLILESASTNQTSMYLCASLRRGRGNQPQHFGDGTRLSIL.

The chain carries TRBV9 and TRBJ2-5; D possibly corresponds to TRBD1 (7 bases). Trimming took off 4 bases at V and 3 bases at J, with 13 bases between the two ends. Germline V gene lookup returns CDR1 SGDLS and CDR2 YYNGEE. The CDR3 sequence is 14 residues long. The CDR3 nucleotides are TGTGCCAGCAGCTCCCAGGGGGGTAAAGAGACCCAGTACTTC. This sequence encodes CASSSQGGKETQYF.

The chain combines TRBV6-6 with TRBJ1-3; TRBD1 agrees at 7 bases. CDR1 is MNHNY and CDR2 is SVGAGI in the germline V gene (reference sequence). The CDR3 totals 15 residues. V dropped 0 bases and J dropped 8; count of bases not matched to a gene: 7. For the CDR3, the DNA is TGTGCCAGCAGTTACTCGAGTACCAGGGGGGACACCATATATTTT. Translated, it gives CASSYSSTRGDTIYF.

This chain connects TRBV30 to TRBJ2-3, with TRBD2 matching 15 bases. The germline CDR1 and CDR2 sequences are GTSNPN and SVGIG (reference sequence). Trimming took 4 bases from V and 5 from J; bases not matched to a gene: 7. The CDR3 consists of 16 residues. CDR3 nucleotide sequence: TGTGCCTGGAACGGACTAGCGGGAGGGCCCGGAGATACGCAGTATTTT. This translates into CAWNGLAGGPGDTQYF.